This TCR beta chain was identified in a study of CD8 T cells in Susac syndrome (dated by TCRdb to about 2019). The study in broad terms: Among the Susac syndrome patients who were sequenced, clinically active disease was present in about six and clinical remission was observed in fewer than 10. At the time of blood withdrawal, Susac syndrome patients were either therapy-naive, taking corticosteroids (with some also receiving IVIg), or on IVIg alone. Whether CD8+ T cell activation and differentiation in Susac syndrome was antigen driven was tested using repertoire sequencing. Broader findings and caveats from the paper: The study acknowledged that relatively few individuals were included in the TCR sequencing and HLA analysis. In the CD4+ T cell repertoire of Susac syndrome patients, clonal expansion was not detected.

As to this clonotype: The antigen it binds to is not known. Base-call qualities are not available, and no considerably larger clone is one nucleotide away.

High-throughput TCR beta sequencing profiled peripheral blood CD8+ and CD4+ T cells from healthy donors, Susac syndrome patients and multiple sclerosis patients. The Susac syndrome patients fulfilled recently defined diagnostic criteria for either definite or probable disease. CD8+ TEMRA cells were enriched by FACS, while bulk CD8+ and CD4+ T cells were purified by magnetic negative isolation. Blood was collected in EDTA tubes and processed within 24 hours, with PBMCs isolated through density gradient centrifugation. PBMCs destined for TCR sequencing were cryopreserved in liquid nitrogen and later thawed in a 37 °C water bath. The sorted or isolated CD4+, CD8+ and CD8+ TEMRA cells reached a purity of at least 90%. RNA was extracted with the RNeasy kit and about 0.45 to 1 ug was reverse transcribed using random hexamers. The immunoSEQ multiplex PCR assay, covering 54 Vbeta and 13 Jbeta segments, was used to amplify TCR beta CDR3 regions. PCR amplification bias was corrected using a synthetic template baseline for primer optimization and computational correction. Per the source publication's procedure: Reads were assigned to V, D and J genes according to IMGT and analyzed in immunoSEQ Analyzer, with only productive sequences retained. To calculate clonality, Shannon entropy was normalized by log2 of the number of productive unique sequences and then subtracted from one. Public and private clones were assessed among the 100 most prevalent clones of each patient and control. Susac-specific clones were defined as absent from healthy and MS cohorts, over a thousand published viral clones and other ImmuneACCESS disease sequences. The public sequencing data were trimmed at Q25 with fastp and processed into clonotypes with MiXCR by TCRdb, which kept only in-frame beta chains. CDR3 protein duplicates are merged, each entry listing the most common genes and DNA. V and J calls and clone size were set by TCRdb, not the authors. The sample table records approximately 160,000 distinct CDR3 sequences; about 96% of these occur just once. The ten biggest clones cover roughly 0.12% of the sample.

Taken from cysteine to phenylalanine, the CDR3 has 13 residues. Only the CDR3 DNA stays, 39 bases, in frame from base 1. The germline V gene supplies CDR1 SQVTM and CDR2 ANQGSEA. The germline V end is reduced by 6 bases and the J end by 2 bases; junction bases left unmatched: 4. The sample taken for sequencing was CD4+ T cells from PBMCs. The receptor was isolated from a human donor with Susac syndrome. The chain is encoded by TRBV29-1 joined to TRBJ2-3; a stretch of 8 junction bases matches TRBD2. The CDR3: CSVDGGVTDTQYF. The nucleotide sequence reads as follows: TGCAGCGTAGACGGGGGGGTCACAGATACGCAGTATTTT.